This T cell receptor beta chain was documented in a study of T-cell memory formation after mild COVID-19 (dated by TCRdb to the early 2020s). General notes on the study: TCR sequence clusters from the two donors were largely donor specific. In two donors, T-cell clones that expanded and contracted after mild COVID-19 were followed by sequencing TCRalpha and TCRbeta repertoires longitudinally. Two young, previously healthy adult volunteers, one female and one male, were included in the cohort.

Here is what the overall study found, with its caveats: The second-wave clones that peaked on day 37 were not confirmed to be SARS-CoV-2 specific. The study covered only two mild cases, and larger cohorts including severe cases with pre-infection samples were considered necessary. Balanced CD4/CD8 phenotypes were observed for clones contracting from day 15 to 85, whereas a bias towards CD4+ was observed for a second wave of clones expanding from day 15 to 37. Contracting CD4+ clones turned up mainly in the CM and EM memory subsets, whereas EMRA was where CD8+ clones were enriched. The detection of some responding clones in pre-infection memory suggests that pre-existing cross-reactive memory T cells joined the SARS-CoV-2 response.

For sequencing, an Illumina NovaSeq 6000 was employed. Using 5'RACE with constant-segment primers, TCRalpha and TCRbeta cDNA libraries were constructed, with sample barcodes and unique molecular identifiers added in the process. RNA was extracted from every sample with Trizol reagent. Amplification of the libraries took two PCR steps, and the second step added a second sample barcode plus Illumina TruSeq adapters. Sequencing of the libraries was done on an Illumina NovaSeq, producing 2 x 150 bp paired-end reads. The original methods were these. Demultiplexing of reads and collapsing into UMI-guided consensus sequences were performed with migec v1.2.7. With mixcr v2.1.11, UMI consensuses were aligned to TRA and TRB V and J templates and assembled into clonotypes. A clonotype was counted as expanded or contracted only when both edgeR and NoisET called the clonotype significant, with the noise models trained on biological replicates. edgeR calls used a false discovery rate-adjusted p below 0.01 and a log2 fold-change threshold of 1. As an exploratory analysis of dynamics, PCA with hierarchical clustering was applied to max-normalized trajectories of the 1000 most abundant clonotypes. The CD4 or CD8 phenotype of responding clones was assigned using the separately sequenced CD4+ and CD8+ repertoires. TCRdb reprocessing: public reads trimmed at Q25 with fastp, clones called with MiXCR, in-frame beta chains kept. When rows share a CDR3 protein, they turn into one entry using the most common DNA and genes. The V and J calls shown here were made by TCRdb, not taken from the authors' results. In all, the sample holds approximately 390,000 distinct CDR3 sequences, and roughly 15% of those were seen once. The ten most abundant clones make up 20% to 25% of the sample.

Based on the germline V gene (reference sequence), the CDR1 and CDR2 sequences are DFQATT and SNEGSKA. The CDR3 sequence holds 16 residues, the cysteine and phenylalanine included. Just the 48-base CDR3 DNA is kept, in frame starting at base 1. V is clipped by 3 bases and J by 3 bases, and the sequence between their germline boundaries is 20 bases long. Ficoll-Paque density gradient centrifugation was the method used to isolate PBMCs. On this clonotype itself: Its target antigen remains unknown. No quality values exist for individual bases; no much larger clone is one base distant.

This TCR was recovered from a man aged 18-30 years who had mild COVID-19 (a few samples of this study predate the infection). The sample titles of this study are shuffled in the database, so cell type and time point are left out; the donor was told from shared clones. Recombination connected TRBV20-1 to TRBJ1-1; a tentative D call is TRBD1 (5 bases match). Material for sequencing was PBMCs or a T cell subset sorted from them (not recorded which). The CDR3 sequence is CSASSSLGVGYTEAFF. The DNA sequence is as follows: TGCAGTGCTAGTAGCTCCTTGGGGGTGGGCTACACTGAAGCTTTCTTT.